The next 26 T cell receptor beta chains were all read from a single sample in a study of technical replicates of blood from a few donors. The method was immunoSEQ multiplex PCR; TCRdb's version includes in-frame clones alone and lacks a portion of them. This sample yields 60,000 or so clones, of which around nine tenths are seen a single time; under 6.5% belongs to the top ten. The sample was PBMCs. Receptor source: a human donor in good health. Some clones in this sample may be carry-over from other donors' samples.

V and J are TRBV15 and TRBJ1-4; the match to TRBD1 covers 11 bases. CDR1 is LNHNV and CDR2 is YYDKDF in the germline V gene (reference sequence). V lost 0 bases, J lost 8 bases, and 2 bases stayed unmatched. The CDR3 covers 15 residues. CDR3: CATSRDGTGGEKLFF. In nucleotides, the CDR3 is TGTGCCACCAGCAGAGACGGGACAGGGGGGGAAAAACTGTTTTTT. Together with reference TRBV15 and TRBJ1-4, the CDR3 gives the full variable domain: DAMVIQNPRYQVTQFGKPVTLSCSQTLNHNVMYWYQQKSSQAPKLLFHYYDKDFNNEADTPDNFQSRRPNTSFCFLDIRSPGLGDTAMYLCATSRDGTGGEKLFFGSGTQLSVL.

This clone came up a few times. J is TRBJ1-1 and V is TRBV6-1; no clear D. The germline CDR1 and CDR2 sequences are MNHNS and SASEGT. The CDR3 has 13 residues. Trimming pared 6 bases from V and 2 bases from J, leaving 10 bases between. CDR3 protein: CASSVTQNTEAFF. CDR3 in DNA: TGTGCCAGCAGCGTTACACAAAACACTGAAGCTTTCTTT.

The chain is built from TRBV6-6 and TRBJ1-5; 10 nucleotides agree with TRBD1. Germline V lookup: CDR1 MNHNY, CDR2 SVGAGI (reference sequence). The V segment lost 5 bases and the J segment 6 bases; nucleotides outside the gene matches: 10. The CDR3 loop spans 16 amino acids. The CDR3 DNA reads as TGTGCCAGCAGTCCCCAGGACAGGGGGGTTTTTCAGCCCCAGCATTTT. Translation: CASSPQDRGVFQPQHF.

CDR3: CASSPLGRGVSYEQYF. The CDR3 DNA reads TGTGCCAGCAGCCCCCTCGGGCGGGGGGTCTCCTACGAGCAGTACTTC. The chain is built from TRBV7-6 and TRBJ2-7, with TRBD2 matching 8 bases. Germline CDR1 SGHVS, CDR2 FNYEAQ. The CDR3 length is 16 residues. The junction had 9 bases not matched to a gene; V was cut back by 5 bases and J by 0 bases.

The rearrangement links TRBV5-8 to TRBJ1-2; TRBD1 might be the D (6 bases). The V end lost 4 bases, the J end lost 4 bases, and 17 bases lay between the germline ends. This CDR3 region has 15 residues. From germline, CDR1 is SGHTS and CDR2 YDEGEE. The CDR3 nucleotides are TGTGCCAGCAGCCTCAACAGGGTAGCGATCTATGGCTACACCTTC. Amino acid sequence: CASSLNRVAIYGYTF.

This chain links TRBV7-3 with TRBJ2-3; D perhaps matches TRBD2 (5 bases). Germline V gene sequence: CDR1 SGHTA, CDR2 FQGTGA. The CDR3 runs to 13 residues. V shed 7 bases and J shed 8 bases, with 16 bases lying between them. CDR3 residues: CASMVRVGSTQYF. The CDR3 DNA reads TGTGCCAGCATGGTGAGGGTCGGTAGTACGCAGTATTTT.

CDR3 nucleotides: TGTGCCAGCAGTTCCGACAGGGGGGCAGAGACCCAGTACTTC. Protein product: CASSSDRGAETQYF. V and J are TRBV6-6 and TRBJ2-5; 9 nucleotides agree with TRBD1. Per the germline V gene, CDR1 is MNHNY and CDR2 is SVGAGI (reference sequence). V lost 4 bases, J lost 4 bases, and 4 bases stayed unmatched. The CDR3 extends over 14 amino acids.

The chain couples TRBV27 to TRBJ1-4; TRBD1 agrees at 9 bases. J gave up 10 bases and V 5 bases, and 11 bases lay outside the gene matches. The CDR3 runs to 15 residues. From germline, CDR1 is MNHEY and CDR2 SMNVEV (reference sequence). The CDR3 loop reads CASSMTGGSVGKLFF. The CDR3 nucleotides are TGTGCCAGCAGTATGACAGGGGGGAGTGTAGGAAAACTGTTTTTT.

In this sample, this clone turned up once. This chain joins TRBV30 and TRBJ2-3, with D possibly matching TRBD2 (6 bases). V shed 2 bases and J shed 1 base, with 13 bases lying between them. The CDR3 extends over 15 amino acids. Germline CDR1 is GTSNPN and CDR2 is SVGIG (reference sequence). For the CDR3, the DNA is TGTGCCTGGAGTCCTGGGACGGGAGGCACAGATACGCAGTATTTT. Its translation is CAWSPGTGGTDTQYF.

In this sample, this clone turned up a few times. CDR3 nucleotide sequence: TGCAGCGTGAAGACTAGCACAGATACGCAGTATTTT. This codes for CSVKTSTDTQYF. The V call is TRBV29-1, the J call TRBJ2-3; no definite D call. The germline gives CDR1 SQVTM, CDR2 ANQGSEA. Trimming left V 6 bases short and J 0 bases short, with 7 bases between. The CDR3 runs 12 residues.

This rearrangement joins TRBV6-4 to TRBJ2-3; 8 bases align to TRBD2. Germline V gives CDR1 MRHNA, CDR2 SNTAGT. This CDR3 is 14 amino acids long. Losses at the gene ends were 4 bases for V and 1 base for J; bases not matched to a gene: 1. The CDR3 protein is CASSAGGGTDTQYF. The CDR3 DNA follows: TGTGCCAGCAGTGCCGGGGGGGGCACAGATACGCAGTATTTT.

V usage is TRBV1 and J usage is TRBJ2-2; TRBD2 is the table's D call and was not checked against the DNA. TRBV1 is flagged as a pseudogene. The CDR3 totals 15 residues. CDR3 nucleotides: TGCACCAGCAGCCGGACTAGCGGGGACACCGGGGAGCTGTTTTTT. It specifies CTSSRTSGDTGELFF.

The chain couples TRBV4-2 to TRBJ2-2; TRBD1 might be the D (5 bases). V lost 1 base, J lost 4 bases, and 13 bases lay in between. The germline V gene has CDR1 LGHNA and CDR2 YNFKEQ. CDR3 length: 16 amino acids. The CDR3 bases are TGTGCCAGCAGCCAAGGTTGGGGCCAGGCCACCGGGGAGCTGTTTTTT. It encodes CASSQGWGQATGELFF.

CDR3 residues: CASSRNPIDGGRDTQYF. The CDR3 DNA follows: TGTGCCAGCAGCCGAAATCCCATCGACGGGGGGCGGGATACGCAGTATTTT. This sequence joins TRBV7-2 and TRBJ2-3; perhaps TRBD2 as D (7 bases). CDR1 SGHTA and CDR2 FQGNSA come from the germline V gene. CDR3 size: 17 residues. Trimming shortened V by 5 bases and J by 6 bases, and 24 bases separated the two germline ends.

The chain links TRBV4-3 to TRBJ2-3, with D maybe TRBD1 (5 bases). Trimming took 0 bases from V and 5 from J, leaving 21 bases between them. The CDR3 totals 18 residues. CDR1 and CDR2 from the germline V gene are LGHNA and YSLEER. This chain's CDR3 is CASSQDIRAGNLRDTQYF. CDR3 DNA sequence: TGCGCCAGCAGCCAAGACATCCGGGCAGGGAATTTGAGAGATACGCAGTATTTT.

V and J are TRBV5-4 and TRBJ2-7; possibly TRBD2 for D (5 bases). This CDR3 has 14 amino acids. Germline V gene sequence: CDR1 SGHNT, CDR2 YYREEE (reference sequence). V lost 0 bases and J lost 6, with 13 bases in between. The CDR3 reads CASSLDGPRVEQYF. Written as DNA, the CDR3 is TGTGCCAGCAGCTTGGATGGACCGCGGGTCGAGCAGTACTTC. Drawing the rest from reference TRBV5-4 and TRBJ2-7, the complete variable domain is ETGVTQSPTHLIKTRGQQVTLRCSSQSGHNTVSWYQQALGQGPQFIFQYYREEENGRGNFPPRFSGLQFPNYSSELNVNALELDDSALYLCASSLDGPRVEQYFGPGTRLTVT.

As DNA, the CDR3 is TGTGCCAGTAAGGTAGGGAGCTCCTACAATGAGCAGTTCTTC. Translated: CASKVGSSYNEQFF. V gene TRBV19 combines with J gene TRBJ2-1; possibly TRBD2 for D (5 bases). V lost 7 bases and J 0 bases, leaving 10 bases between the germline ends. This CDR3 contains 14 residues. Germline V gives CDR1 LNHDA, CDR2 SQIVND (reference sequence).

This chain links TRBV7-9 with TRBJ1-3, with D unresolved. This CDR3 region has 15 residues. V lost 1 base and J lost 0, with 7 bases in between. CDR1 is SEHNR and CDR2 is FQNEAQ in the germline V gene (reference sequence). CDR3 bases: TGTGCCAGCAGCTTAGTTTCCCTCTCTGGAAACACCATATATTTT. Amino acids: CASSLVSLSGNTIYF.

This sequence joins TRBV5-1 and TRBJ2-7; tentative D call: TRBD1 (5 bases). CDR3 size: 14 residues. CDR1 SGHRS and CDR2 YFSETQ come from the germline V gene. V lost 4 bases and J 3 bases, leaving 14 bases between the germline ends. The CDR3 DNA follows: TGCGCCAGCAGCCCCGGGCAGGGAAACTACGAGCAGTACTTC. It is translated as CASSPGQGNYEQYF. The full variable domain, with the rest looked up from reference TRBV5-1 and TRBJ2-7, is KAGVTQTPRYLIKTRGQQVTLSCSPISGHRSVSWYQQTPGQGLQFLFEYFSETQRNKGNFPGRFSGRQFSNSRSEMNVSTLELGDSALYLCASSPGQGNYEQYFGPGTRLTVT.

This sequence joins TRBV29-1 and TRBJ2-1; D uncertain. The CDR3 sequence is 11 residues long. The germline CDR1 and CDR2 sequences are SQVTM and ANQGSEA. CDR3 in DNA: TGCAGTCTTAACTCCTACAATGAGCAGTTCTTC. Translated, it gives CSLNSYNEQFF.

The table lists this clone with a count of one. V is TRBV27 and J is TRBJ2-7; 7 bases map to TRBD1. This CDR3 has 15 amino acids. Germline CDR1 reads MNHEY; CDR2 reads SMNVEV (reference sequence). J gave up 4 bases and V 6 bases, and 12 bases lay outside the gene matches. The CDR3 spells CASRLSPGQQYEQYF. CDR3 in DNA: TGTGCCAGCAGACTATCCCCGGGACAGCAATACGAGCAGTACTTC.

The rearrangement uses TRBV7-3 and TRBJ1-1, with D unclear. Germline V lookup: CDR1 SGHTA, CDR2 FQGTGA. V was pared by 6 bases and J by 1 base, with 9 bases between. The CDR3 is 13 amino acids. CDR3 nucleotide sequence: TGTGCCAGCAGTGAGGTATGGAACACTGAAGCTTTCTTT. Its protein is CASSEVWNTEAFF.

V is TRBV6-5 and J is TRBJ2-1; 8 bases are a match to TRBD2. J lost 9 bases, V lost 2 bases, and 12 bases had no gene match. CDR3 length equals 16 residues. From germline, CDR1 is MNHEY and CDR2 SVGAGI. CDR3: CASSYPSGGPWGEQFF. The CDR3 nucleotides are TGTGCCAGCAGTTACCCCTCGGGAGGGCCTTGGGGTGAGCAGTTCTTC.

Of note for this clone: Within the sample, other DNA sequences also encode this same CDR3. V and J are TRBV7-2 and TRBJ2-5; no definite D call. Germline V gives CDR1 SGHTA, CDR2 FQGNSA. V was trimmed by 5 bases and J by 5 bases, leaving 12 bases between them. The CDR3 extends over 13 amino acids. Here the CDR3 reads CASSPRRGETQYF. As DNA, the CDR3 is TGTGCCAGCAGCCCCAGAAGAGGCGAGACCCAGTACTTC.

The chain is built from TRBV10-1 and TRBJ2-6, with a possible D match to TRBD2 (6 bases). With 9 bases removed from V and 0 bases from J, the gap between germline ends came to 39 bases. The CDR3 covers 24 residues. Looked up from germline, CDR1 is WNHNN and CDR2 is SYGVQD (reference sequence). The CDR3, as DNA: TGCGCCAGTATAAGCATCGGCAGTGGGGCGACCATCGGGGGAGCCTTCTCTGGGGCCAACGTCCTGACTTTC. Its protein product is CASISIGSGATIGGAFSGANVLTF.

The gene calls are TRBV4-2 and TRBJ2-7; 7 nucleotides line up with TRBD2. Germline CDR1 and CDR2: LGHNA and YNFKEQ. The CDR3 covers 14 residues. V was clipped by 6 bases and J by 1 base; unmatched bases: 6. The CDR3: CASSPPAGSYEQYF. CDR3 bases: TGTGCCAGCAGTCCTCCAGCGGGGTCCTACGAGCAGTACTTC.